A single sample gave rise to the 29 T cell receptor beta chains below, sequenced in a study of metastatic and nonmetastatic thyroid tumors (dated by TCRdb to 2018 to 2020). No treatment had been received by any patient before thyroid surgery. The library was made by PCR. TCRdb names Illumina HiSeq 4000 as the instrument used. Clones were called with MiXCR by TCRdb after fastp trimmed the public reads at Q25, and only in-frame beta chains were retained. This sample lists about 6,200 clones; roughly a third were detected once. Together, the top ten hold 15% to 20% of the sample. Sequenced input: adjacent normal tissue. The receptors shown here come from a female donor with papillary thyroid cancer or a benign thyroid nodule (not recorded which). Some clones in this sample may be carry-over from other donors' samples.

This clone was detected a few times. The chain combines TRBV19 with TRBJ2-6; weak D call: TRBD1 (6 bases). Germline assignment: CDR1 LNHDA and CDR2 SQIVND (reference sequence). The CDR3 length is 15 residues. Trimming took 6 bases from V and 2 from J, leaving 11 bases between them. CDR3 bases: TGTGCCAGTAGCAAGGGACAAACTGGGGCCAACGTCCTGACTTTC. Its protein is CASSKGQTGANVLTF. The variable domain in full, with the rest retrieved from reference TRBV19 and TRBJ2-6, is DGGITQSPKYLFRKEGQNVTLSCEQNLNHDAMYWYRQDPGQGLRLIYYSQIVNDFQKGDIAEGYSVSREKKESFPLTVTSAQKNPTAFYLCASSKGQTGANVLTFGAGSRLTVL.

To note about this clone: The sample carries other DNA sequences with the same CDR3. In nucleotides, the CDR3 is TGTGCCAGCAGTGCTACCGGGACCTCTGGAAACACCATATATTTT. Translation: CASSATGTSGNTIYF. The chain carries TRBV6-1 and TRBJ1-3, with TRBD1 as a possible D gene (5 bases). V dropped 4 bases and J dropped 0 bases, with 10 bases sitting between them. The CDR3 length is 15 residues. CDR1 is MNHNS and CDR2 is SASEGT in the germline V gene.

In this sample, this clone turned up a few times. This chain connects TRBV6-1 to TRBJ2-5; the D gene is possibly TRBD2 (6 bases). The germline gives CDR1 MNHNS, CDR2 SASEGT. The CDR3 has 13 amino acids. V shed 6 bases and J shed 7 bases, with 15 bases lying between them. CDR3 coding DNA: TGTGCCAGCAGGGACGGCCCGGGGGTGACCCAGTACTTC. This translates into CASRDGPGVTQYF.

The J gene is TRBJ2-1, the V gene TRBV7-2; 7 bases match TRBD2. After removal of 0 bases from V and 4 bases from J, the junction contained 3 bases not matched to a gene. Germline assignment: CDR1 SGHTA and CDR2 FQGNSA. This CDR3 region has 15 residues. The CDR3 nucleotides are TGTGCCAGCAGCTTAGCGGCGGGAGCATACAATGAGCAGTTCTTC. This encodes CASSLAAGAYNEQFF.

This clone is large in the sample. The genes are TRBV20-1 and TRBJ2-3; D may be TRBD1 or TRBD2 (5 bases each). The CDR3 runs to 14 residues. Germline V gene lookup returns CDR1 DFQATT and CDR2 SNEGSKA (reference sequence). Trimming shortened V by 0 bases and J by 10 bases, and 17 bases separated the two germline ends. The CDR3 DNA follows: TGCAGTGCTAGAGATCCGAGGGGCACAGAATCGCAGTATTTT. Amino acids: CSARDPRGTESQYF.

This clone was detected only a few times. The chain couples TRBV30 to TRBJ2-7; no firm D call. V shed 3 bases and J shed 5 bases, with 14 bases lying between them. CDR3 length: 13 amino acids. Germline V gene sequence: CDR1 GTSNPN, CDR2 SVGIG (reference sequence). The CDR3 spells CAWSRLGNDEQYF. The CDR3 DNA is TGTGCCTGGAGCCGTTTGGGAAACGACGAGCAGTACTTC.

The sample holds a few counts of this clone. This chain joins TRBV12-3 or TRBV12-4 and TRBJ2-2; 12 nucleotides align to TRBD2. The CDR3 covers 15 residues. Unmatched junction bases numbered 3, after V lost 7 bases and J lost 3 bases. The CDR3 DNA follows: TGTGCCAGCACCCGACTAGCGGGAGACACCGGGGAGCTGTTTTTT. This sequence encodes CASTRLAGDTGELFF.

This clone was seen only a few times. The J gene is TRBJ1-1, the V gene TRBV19; 8 bases align to TRBD1. CDR1 is LNHDA and CDR2 is SQIVND in the germline V gene (reference sequence). This CDR3 comprises 15 residues. V was pared by 5 bases and J by 0 bases, with 5 bases of the junction left unmatched. The CDR3 region has the DNA TGTGCCAGTAGTCCTCGGGACAGGATGAACACTGAAGCTTTCTTT. The encoded protein is CASSPRDRMNTEAFF.

This chain links TRBV21-1 with TRBJ2-3; the tabulated D call, TRBD2, remains unverified against the DNA. TRBV21-1 is reported as a pseudogene. There are 18 residues in the CDR3. The CDR3 sequence: CASSPGTSGGPSTDTQYF. Written as DNA, the CDR3 is TGTGCCAGCAGCCCGGGGACTAGCGGGGGCCCTAGCACAGATACGCAGTATTTT.

The V call is TRBV11-2, the J call TRBJ2-1; 12 bases match TRBD2. Germline lookup yields CDR1 SGHAT and CDR2 FQNNGV. The CDR3 is 16 residues long. V was pared by 5 bases and J by 7 bases, with 9 bases of the junction left unmatched. CDR3 DNA sequence: TGTGCCAGCAGCCCTGGACTAGCGGGATTTGGGAATGAGCAGTTCTTC. Protein: CASSPGLAGFGNEQFF.

This clone is judged medium-sized. The gene calls are TRBV4-2 and TRBJ2-3; TRBD2 matches 10 bases. The CDR3 has 16 residues. Germline lookup yields CDR1 LGHNA and CDR2 YNFKEQ. With V trimmed by 1 base and J by 2 bases, 3 bases remained unmatched. The CDR3 sequence is CASSQVSGGATDTQYF. CDR3 nucleotides: TGTGCCAGCAGCCAAGTAAGCGGGGGGGCCACAGATACGCAGTATTTT.

The chain recombines TRBV27 with TRBJ2-3, with D maybe TRBD1 (6 bases). V was clipped by 6 bases and J by 0 bases, with 16 bases between them. The germline V gene has CDR1 MNHEY and CDR2 SMNVEV (reference sequence). This CDR3 is built from 16 residues. Here the CDR3 DNA reads TGTGCCAGCAGCATTTCGCAGGGGTTCAGCACAGATACGCAGTATTTT. This encodes CASSISQGFSTDTQYF.

This clone was counted at least ten times. This sequence joins TRBV11-2 and TRBJ2-3, with 7 bases matching TRBD2. This CDR3 is built from 14 residues. The germline CDR1 and CDR2 sequences are SGHAT and FQNNGV. Unmatched junction bases numbered 11, after V lost 3 bases and J lost 11 bases. CDR3: CASSLGGGTEGQYF. Written as DNA, the CDR3 is TGTGCCAGCAGCTTGGGGGGAGGGACCGAGGGGCAGTATTTT.

V and J are TRBV6-1 and TRBJ1-3; D might be TRBD1 (6 bases). Trimming took off 4 bases at V and 0 bases at J, with 13 bases between the two ends. CDR1 is MNHNS, CDR2 SASEGT, per germline. The CDR3 is 16 amino acids. CDR3 sequence: CASSVGGPASGNTIYF. CDR3 DNA: TGTGCCAGCAGTGTTGGGGGCCCTGCCTCTGGAAACACCATATATTTT.

This chain uses TRBV6-5 with TRBJ2-7; the match to TRBD1 covers 10 bases. In germline, CDR1 is MNHEY, CDR2 SVGAGI. The CDR3 consists of 14 residues. V shed 2 bases, J shed 7 bases, and the junction held 5 bases outside the gene matches. The DNA for the CDR3 is TGTGCCAGCAGTTACAGACAGGGGGCGGGGGAGCAGTACTTC. Translation: CASSYRQGAGEQYF.

This clone was detected only a few times. At one of its ends the junction is not consistent with the germline gene, which may arise from a read error. The chain employs TRBV6-1 and TRBJ2-2; 10 nucleotides align to TRBD1. In germline, CDR1 is MNHNS, CDR2 SASEGT. The CDR3 covers 15 residues. CDR3 amino acids: CASRKGQGYTGEPFF. DNA for the CDR3: TGTGCCAGCCGCAAGGGACAGGGGTACACCGGGGAGCCGTTTTTT.

The chain has TRBV20-1 and TRBJ2-3; D not resolved. V gave up 6 bases and J gave up 2 bases, with 15 bases separating them. The CDR3 is 14 residues long. Germline V CDR1 and CDR2: DFQATT, SNEGSKA (reference sequence). The CDR3 region has the DNA TGCAGTGCCGGTCGGGCCACAATCACAGATACGCAGTATTTT. As protein: CSAGRATITDTQYF.

The rearrangement uses TRBV2 and TRBJ1-2; 9 bases match TRBD1. This CDR3 is built from 12 residues. The V gene end was trimmed by 11 bases and the J gene end by 3 bases; junction bases not matched to a gene: 4. The germline V gene has CDR1 SNHLY and CDR2 FYNNEI. The CDR3 DNA is TGTGCCGGGGGACAGGGATACTATGGCTACACCTTC. This gives the protein CAGGQGYYGYTF.

This clone was observed a handful of times. J is TRBJ2-2 and V is TRBV2, with TRBD1 as a possible D gene (7 bases). Trimming left V 5 bases short and J 5 bases short, with 15 bases between. The CDR3 runs 15 residues. Germline V gene lookup returns CDR1 SNHLY and CDR2 FYNNEI. CDR3 in amino acids: CASSPRTGGTGELFF. The CDR3 coding sequence is TGTGCCAGCAGTCCTCGGACAGGAGGGACCGGGGAGCTGTTTTTT.

This clone was seen a few times. V usage is TRBV10-1 and J usage is TRBJ2-7, with 9 bases aligning to TRBD1. Germline CDR1 is WNHNN and CDR2 is SYGVQD (reference sequence). This CDR3 has 15 amino acids. Trimming removed 0 bases from V and 6 bases from J; junction bases left unmatched: 6. CDR3 sequence: CASSESAGTGSEQYF. CDR3 DNA: TGCGCCAGCAGTGAGTCGGCCGGGACAGGGAGCGAGCAGTACTTC.

The V and J genes are TRBV5-1 and TRBJ2-2, with TRBD2 identical over 9 bases. The V gene's germline CDR1 is SGHRS and CDR2 YFSETQ. CDR3 length equals 16 residues. V trimming: 4 bases; J trimming: 3 bases; junction bases outside the gene matches: 7. Here the CDR3 reads CASSLNLAGYTGELFF. CDR3 bases: TGCGCCAGCAGCCTTAATCTAGCGGGGTACACCGGGGAGCTGTTTTTT.

This chain joins TRBV11-2 and TRBJ2-3; D may be TRBD1 (6 bases). The CDR3 consists of 13 residues. Trimming took 4 bases from V and 5 from J, leaving 10 bases between them. Germline lookup yields CDR1 SGHAT and CDR2 FQNNGV. CDR3 residues: CASSWAGVDTQYF. The CDR3 DNA reads as TGTGCCAGCAGCTGGGCAGGGGTAGATACGCAGTATTTT.

This chain's CDR3 is CAISESIGRTNTEAFF. The CDR3 DNA reads as TGTGCCATCAGTGAGTCGATTGGGCGGACGAACACTGAAGCTTTCTTT. The chain has TRBV10-3 and TRBJ1-1; D unresolved. The CDR3 runs 16 residues. CDR1 and CDR2 from the germline V gene are ENHRY and SYGVKD. The V and J ends lost 0 bases and 1 base respectively, with 12 bases between them.

This clone was seen more than once but under ten times. The chain couples TRBV2 to TRBJ2-1, with D perhaps being TRBD1 or TRBD2 (5 bases each). The CDR3 is 14 amino acids. Germline values: CDR1 SNHLY, CDR2 FYNNEI. Trimming shortened V by 6 bases and J by 7 bases, and 16 bases separated the two germline ends. This chain's CDR3 is CASSPGRILNEQFF. The CDR3, as DNA: TGTGCCAGCAGCCCGGGACGGATATTAAATGAGCAGTTCTTC.

This clone is termed medium-sized. J is TRBJ2-2 and V is TRBV3-1; 12 bases line up with TRBD2. This CDR3 comprises 16 residues. From germline, CDR1 is LGHDT and CDR2 YNNKEL (reference sequence). With V trimmed by 6 bases and J by 3 bases, 5 bases remained unmatched. CDR3 bases: TGTGCCAGCAGAGATTCTAGCGGGGGGGACACCGGGGAGCTGTTTTTT. It specifies CASRDSSGGDTGELFF.

The chain recombines TRBV7-9 with TRBJ1-4; D call uncertain. The CDR3 spans 14 residues. CDR1 and CDR2 (germline): SEHNR, FQNEAQ (reference sequence). V was pared by 1 base and J by 8 bases, with 11 bases between. DNA of the CDR3: TGTGCCAGCAGCTTAGGGGCCGAAGGCGAAAAACTGTTTTTT. This gives the protein CASSLGAEGEKLFF.

The rearrangement joins TRBV28 to TRBJ2-3; D ambiguous. V was clipped by 1 base and J by 3 bases, with 11 bases between them. The germline V gene has CDR1 MDHEN and CDR2 SYDVKM. The CDR3 totals 15 residues. DNA of the CDR3: TGTGCCAGCAGTTTATTTGACAATTGGACAGATACGCAGTATTTT. Encoded protein: CASSLFDNWTDTQYF.

As for this clone: Germline and junction disagree at one end, which may indicate a read error. The V and J genes are TRBV16 and TRBJ1-5, with TRBD1 matching 8 bases. Germline V gene data show CDR1 as KGHSY and CDR2 as FQNENV. The CDR3 runs 17 residues. CDR3 bases: TGTGCCAGCGGCAAATTCGGACAGGGCGGGGGCAATCAGCCCCAGCATTTC. Translated, it gives CASGKFGQGGGNQPQHF.

This clone was seen a handful of times. One end of the junction is discordant with germline, which a read error may explain. The rearrangement joins TRBV2 to TRBJ1-2; D uncertain. The CDR3 extends over 11 amino acids. Germline assignment: CDR1 SNHLY and CDR2 FYNNEI. The CDR3 protein is CASRNFYGYTF. The DNA of the CDR3 is TGCGCCAGCAGGAACTTCTATGGCTACACCTTC.